This T cell receptor beta chain was profiled in a study of T cells in Graves' hyperthyroidism and ophthalmopathy. Study-level information: At the time of initial diagnosis and before any treatment, peripheral blood was collected.

Germline V gene data show CDR1 as MDHEN and CDR2 as SYDVKM. The CDR3 contains 15 residues. As to this clonotype: It may be a read error: a sequence one base away is much more abundant.

RNA transcripts were the template for amplifying TCR beta CDR3 regions. When the TCR CDR3 underwent first-round RT-PCR, the HTBI primer set was used. One entry per CDR3 protein results from TCRdb running MiXCR on the multiplex PCR reads. The repertoire holds about 720,000 distinct CDR3 sequences, with over 15% as singletons. This receptor was identified in a woman in her forties or fifties with Graves' hyperthyroidism that later progressed to Graves' ophthalmopathy. This chain links TRBV28 with TRBJ2-7; 13 nucleotides match TRBD2. Sequencing input: blood. CDR3 DNA: TGTGCCGGCAGTAAGGGACTAGCGGGGTCCTACGAGCAGTACTTC. It translates to CAGSKGLAGSYEQYF.